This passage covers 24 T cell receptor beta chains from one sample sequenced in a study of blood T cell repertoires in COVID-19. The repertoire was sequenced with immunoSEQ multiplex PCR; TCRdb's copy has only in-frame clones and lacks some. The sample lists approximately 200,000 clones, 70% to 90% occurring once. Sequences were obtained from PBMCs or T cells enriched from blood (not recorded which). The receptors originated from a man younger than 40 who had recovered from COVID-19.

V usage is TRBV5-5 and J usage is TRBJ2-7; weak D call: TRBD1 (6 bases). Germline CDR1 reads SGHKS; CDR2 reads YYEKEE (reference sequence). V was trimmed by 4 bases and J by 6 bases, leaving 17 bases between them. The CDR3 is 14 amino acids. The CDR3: CASSTQGVGAEQYF. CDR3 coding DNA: TGTGCCAGCAGCACACAGGGAGTAGGAGCCGAGCAGTACTTC.

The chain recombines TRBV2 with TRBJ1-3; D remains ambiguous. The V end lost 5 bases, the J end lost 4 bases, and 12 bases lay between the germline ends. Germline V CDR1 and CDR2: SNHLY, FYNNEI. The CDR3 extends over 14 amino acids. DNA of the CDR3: TGTGCCAGCAGTTACACTACCGGAGGAAACACCATATATTTT. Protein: CASSYTTGGNTIYF.

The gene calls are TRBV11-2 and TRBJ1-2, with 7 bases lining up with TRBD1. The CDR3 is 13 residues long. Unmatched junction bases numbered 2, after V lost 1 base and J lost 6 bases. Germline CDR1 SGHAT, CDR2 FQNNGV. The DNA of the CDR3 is TGTGCCAGCAGCTTAGCCCAGGGGGATGGCTACACCTTC. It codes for CASSLAQGDGYTF.

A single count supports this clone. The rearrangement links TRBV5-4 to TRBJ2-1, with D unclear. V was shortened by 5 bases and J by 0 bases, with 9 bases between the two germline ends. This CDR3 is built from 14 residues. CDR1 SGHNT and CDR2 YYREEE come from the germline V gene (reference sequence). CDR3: CASSHPNSYNEQFF. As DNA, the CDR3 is TGTGCCAGCAGTCATCCCAACTCCTACAATGAGCAGTTCTTC.

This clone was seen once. CDR3 nucleotides: TGTGCCAGCAGCTGGGGGAGGACTAATGAAAAACTGTTTTTT. It yields the protein CASSWGRTNEKLFF. The rearrangement links TRBV7-9 to TRBJ1-4, with TRBD1 as a possible D gene (5 bases). V lost 4 bases to trimming and J lost 2 bases, with 8 bases between them. The V gene's germline CDR1 is SEHNR and CDR2 FQNEAQ (reference sequence). The CDR3 is 14 residues long.

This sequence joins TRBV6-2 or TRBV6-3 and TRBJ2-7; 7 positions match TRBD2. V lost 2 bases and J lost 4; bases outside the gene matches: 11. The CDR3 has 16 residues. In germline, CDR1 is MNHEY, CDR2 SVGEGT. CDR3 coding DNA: TGTGCCAGCAGTTACCCCGAACTAATCGGGGGGTACGAGCAGTACTTC. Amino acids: CASSYPELIGGYEQYF.

The CDR3: CASSYGESSYNEQFF. The CDR3 nucleotides are TGTGCCAGCAGTTACGGGGAGAGCTCCTACAATGAGCAGTTCTTC. This chain links TRBV6-5 with TRBJ2-1, with D maybe TRBD2 (5 bases). V shed 2 bases and J shed 0 bases, with 8 bases lying between them. The germline V gene encodes CDR1 MNHEY and CDR2 SVGAGI. This CDR3 region has 15 residues.

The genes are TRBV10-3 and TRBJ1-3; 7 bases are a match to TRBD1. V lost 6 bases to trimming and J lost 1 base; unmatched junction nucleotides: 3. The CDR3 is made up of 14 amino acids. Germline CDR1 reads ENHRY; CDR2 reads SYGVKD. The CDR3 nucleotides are TGTGCCATCAGCCCGACAGGGTCTGGAAACACCATATATTTT. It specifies CAISPTGSGNTIYF.

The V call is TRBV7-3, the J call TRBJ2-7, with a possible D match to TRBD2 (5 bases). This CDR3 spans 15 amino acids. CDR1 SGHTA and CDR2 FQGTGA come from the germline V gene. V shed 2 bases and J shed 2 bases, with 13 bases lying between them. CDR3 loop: CASSLRASWAYEQYF. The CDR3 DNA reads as TGTGCCAGCAGCTTACGGGCTAGCTGGGCCTACGAGCAGTACTTC. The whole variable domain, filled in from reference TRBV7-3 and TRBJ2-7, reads GAGVSQTPSNKVTEKGKYVELRCDPISGHTALYWYRQSLGQGPEFLIYFQGTGAADDSGLPNDRFFAVRPEGSVSTLKIQRTERGDSAVYLCASSLRASWAYEQYFGPGTRLTVT.

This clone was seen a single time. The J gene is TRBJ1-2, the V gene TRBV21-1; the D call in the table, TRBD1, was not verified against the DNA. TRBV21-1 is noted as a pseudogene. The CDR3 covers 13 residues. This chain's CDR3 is CASSIRHIYGYTF. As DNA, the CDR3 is TGTGCCAGCAGCATACGACATATCTATGGCTACACCTTC.

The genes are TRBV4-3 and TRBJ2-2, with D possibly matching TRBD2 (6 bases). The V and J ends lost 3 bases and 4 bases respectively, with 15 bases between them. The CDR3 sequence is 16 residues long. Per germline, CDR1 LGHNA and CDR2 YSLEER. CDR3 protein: CASSQRPGDLTGELFF. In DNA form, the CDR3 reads TGCGCCAGCAGCCAGAGGCCGGGAGACCTCACCGGGGAGCTGTTTTTT.

The CDR3 DNA reads TGCGCCAGCAGCACACGGACAGCTATTGGAAACACCATATATTTT. As protein: CASSTRTAIGNTIYF. J is TRBJ1-3 and V is TRBV4-3, with D perhaps TRBD1 (6 bases). Trimming removed 5 bases from V and 3 bases from J, with 14 bases in between. CDR1 is LGHNA, CDR2 YSLEER, per germline. The CDR3 covers 15 residues.

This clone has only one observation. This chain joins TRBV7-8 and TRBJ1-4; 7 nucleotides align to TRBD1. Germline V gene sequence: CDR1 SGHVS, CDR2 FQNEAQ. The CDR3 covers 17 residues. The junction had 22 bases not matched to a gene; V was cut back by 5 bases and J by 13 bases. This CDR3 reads CASSPRVPGQQAWGLFF. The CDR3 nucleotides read TGTGCCAGCAGCCCTAGGGTCCCGGGACAGCAGGCGTGGGGACTGTTTTTT.

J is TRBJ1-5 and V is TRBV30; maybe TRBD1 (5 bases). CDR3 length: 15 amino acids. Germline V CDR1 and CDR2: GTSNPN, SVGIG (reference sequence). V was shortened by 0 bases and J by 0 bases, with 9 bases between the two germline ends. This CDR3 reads CAWSVSGHSNQPQHF. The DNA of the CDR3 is TGTGCCTGGAGTGTGTCTGGACATAGCAATCAGCCCCAGCATTTT.

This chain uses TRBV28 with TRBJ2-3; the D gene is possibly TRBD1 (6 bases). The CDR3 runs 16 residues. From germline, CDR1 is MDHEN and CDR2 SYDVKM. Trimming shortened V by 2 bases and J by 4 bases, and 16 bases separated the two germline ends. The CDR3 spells CASSLRGFGPADTQYF. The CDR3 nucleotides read TGTGCCAGCAGTTTAAGGGGGTTCGGTCCAGCAGATACGCAGTATTTT.

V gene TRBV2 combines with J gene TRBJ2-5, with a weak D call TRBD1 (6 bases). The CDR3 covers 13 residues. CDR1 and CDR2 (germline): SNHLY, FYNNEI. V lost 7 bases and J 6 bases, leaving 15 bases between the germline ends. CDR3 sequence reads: CASMGRGRQTQYF. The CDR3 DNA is TGTGCCAGCATGGGCAGGGGAAGACAGACCCAGTACTTC.

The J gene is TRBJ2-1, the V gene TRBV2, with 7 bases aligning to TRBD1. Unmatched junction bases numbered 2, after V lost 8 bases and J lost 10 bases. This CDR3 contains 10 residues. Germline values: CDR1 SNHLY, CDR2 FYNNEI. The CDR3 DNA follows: TGTGCCAGCTCGGGACAGGAGCAGTTCTTC. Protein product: CASSGQEQFF.

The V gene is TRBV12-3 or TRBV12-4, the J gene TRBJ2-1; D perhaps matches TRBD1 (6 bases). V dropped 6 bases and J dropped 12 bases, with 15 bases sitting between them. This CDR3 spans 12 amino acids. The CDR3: CASSTGGTLQFF. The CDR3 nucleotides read TGTGCCAGCAGCACGGGTGGGACACTGCAGTTCTTC.

CDR3 sequence (DNA): TGCGCCAGCAGCCTTGACACGGGGGTGGATGAGCAGTTCTTC. It is translated as CASSLDTGVDEQFF. This chain uses TRBV5-1 with TRBJ2-1, with a possible D match to TRBD2 (6 bases). V dropped 4 bases and J dropped 8 bases, with 16 bases sitting between them. The length of the CDR3 is 14 residues. Germline assignment: CDR1 SGHRS and CDR2 YFSETQ.

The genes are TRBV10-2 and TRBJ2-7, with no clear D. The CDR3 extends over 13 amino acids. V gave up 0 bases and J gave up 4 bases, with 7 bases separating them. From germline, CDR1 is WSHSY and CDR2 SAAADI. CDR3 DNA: TGCGCCAGCAGTGAGTCCCAGACTTACGAGCAGTACTTC. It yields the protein CASSESQTYEQYF.

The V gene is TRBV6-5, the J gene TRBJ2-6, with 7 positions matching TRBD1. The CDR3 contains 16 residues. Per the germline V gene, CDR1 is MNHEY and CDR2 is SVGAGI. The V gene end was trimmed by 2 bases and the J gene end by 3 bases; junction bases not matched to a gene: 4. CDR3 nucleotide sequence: TGTGCCAGCAGTTACGAAGGGGGCAGTGGGGCCAACGTCCTGACTTTC. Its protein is CASSYEGGSGANVLTF.

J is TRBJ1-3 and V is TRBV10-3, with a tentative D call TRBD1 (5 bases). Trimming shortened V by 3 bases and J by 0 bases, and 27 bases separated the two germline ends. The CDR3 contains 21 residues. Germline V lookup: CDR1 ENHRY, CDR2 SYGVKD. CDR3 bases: TGTGCCATCAGTGACACTAAGCAGGGTTCAGTTTATTCTAGCTCTGGAAACACCATATATTTT. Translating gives CAISDTKQGSVYSSSGNTIYF.

CDR3 amino acids: CASSPAGDVRGQPQHF. In nucleotides, the CDR3 is TGTGCCAGCAGCCCGGCTGGGGACGTACGGGGGCAGCCCCAGCATTTT. The V call is TRBV5-5, the J call TRBJ1-5; D is perhaps TRBD1 (5 bases). Deletions cut 4 bases from V and 7 bases from J, with 21 bases between. CDR1 is SGHKS, CDR2 YYEKEE, per germline (reference sequence). The CDR3 totals 16 residues.

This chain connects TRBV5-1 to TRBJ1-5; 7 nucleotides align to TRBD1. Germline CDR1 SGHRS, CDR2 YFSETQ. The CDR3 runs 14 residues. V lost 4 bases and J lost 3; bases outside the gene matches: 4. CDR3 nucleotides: TGCGCCAGCAGCGAGGGACAGACCAATCAGCCCCAGCATTTT. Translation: CASSEGQTNQPQHF.